This TCR beta chain was retrieved from a study of neurological immune-mediated disorders. Time point defined: longitudinal time-point 1 (baseline). Ten or more counts support this clonotype. The junction had 4 bases not matched to a gene; V was cut back by 0 bases and J by 4 bases. The CDR3 length is 15 residues. In germline, CDR1 is SGHRS, CDR2 YFSETQ. The method for making cDNA was 5'RACE, and it used 10-nucleotide random UMIs. In each sequencing run, over 170 million TCR-beta sequences were generated from 15-18 subjects. TCRdb independently ran MiXCR on the 5' RACE reads; one entry per CDR3 protein. The sample has tens of thousands of distinct CDR3 sequences, about 10% seen once; the top ten hold about 6.6%.

The chain links TRBV5-1 to TRBJ1-5; the match to TRBD1 covers 7 bases. The TCR originated in a male donor with HTLV-1-associated myelopathy (HAM/TSP). Sequencing input: PBMCs. The CDR3 nucleotides are TGCGCCAGCAGCTTGGAGGGACAGAGTAATCAGCCCCAGCATTTT. Translating gives CASSLEGQSNQPQHF.